This entry features one T cell receptor beta chain sequence. The data derive from a study of Ad26.COV2.S vaccination and SARS-CoV-2 variants. Sequenced by immunoSEQ multiplex PCR; TCRdb stores in-frame clones only, minus some. This sample has around 340,000 clones; around 89% occur once, and the top ten carry under 6%. Trimming removed 0 bases at V and 0 bases at J, with 10 bases between. CDR1 and CDR2 from the germline V gene are SGHKS and YYEKEE (reference sequence). This CDR3 spans 16 amino acids. This sample's treatment: around 19 received Ad26.COV2.S at low or high dose, single or two shots; 5 received placebo; per-sample allocation not given. At day 63 after the first vaccine or placebo injection, samples were drawn.

The sequence derives from a person aged 18-65 years who received the Ad26.COV2.S COVID-19 vaccine or a placebo. The sample in question was peripheral blood, obtained in a trial of Ad26.COV2.S vaccine versus placebo. The V gene is TRBV5-5, the J gene TRBJ1-3; D unresolved. The CDR3 nucleotides are TGTGCCAGCAGCTTGGCCGCGGTGGGCTCTGGAAACACCATATATTTT. Translated: CASSLAAVGSGNTIYF.